The 14 T cell receptor beta chains in this list originate from one sample, sequenced in a study of T cells after yellow fever vaccination. TCRdb re-called the 5' RACE reads with MiXCR, one entry per CDR3 protein. The sample has about 85,000 distinct CDR3 sequences, about an eighth seen once. This sample comprised CD8+ T cells not binding an NS4B(214-222) dextramer, sorted from PBMCs, obtained 21 days after the first yellow fever vaccination. The source is a man younger than 35 who received the YFV17D yellow fever vaccine.

This clonotype came up a few times. This rearrangement joins TRBV6-5 to TRBJ2-2; D tentatively fits TRBD1 or TRBD2 (5 bases each). The CDR3 consists of 14 residues. The germline V gene has CDR1 MNHEY and CDR2 SVGAGI. Trimming took off 2 bases at V and 5 bases at J, with 9 bases between the two ends. This CDR3 reads CASSYGTGTGELFF. DNA for the CDR3: TGTGCCAGCAGTTACGGGACGGGTACCGGGGAGCTGTTTTTT.

There are a few counts of this clonotype. The chain uses TRBV6-4 and TRBJ2-1; 10 nucleotides align to TRBD2. This CDR3 is built from 15 residues. Unmatched junction bases numbered 0, after V lost 0 bases and J lost 4 bases. Germline V gives CDR1 MRHNA, CDR2 SNTAGT. The CDR3 DNA reads as TGTGCCAGCAGTGACTCAGCGGGGGGGTACAATGAGCAGTTCTTC. Residues: CASSDSAGGYNEQFF.

This clonotype was observed at least ten times. This sequence joins TRBV7-2 and TRBJ1-1; D perhaps matches TRBD1 (5 bases). This CDR3 spans 13 amino acids. Trimming took 7 bases from V and 1 from J, leaving 10 bases between them. Germline V gene data show CDR1 as SGHTA and CDR2 as FQGNSA. CDR3 bases: TGTGCCAGCAACCGTAGGGGGAACACTGAAGCTTTCTTT. Translation gives CASNRRGNTEAFF.

CDR3 region: CASSLLGGDEQFF. The CDR3 coding sequence is TGTGCCAGCAGCTTGCTGGGAGGGGATGAGCAGTTCTTC. The chain uses TRBV5-6 and TRBJ2-1; 7 bases align to TRBD2. V gave up 1 base and J gave up 8 bases; unmatched junction bases: 3. CDR3 length: 13 amino acids. The germline V gene has CDR1 SGHDT and CDR2 YYEEEE.

This clonotype was detected only a few times. This chain links TRBV5-6 with TRBJ2-1; TRBD2 matches at 8 bases. The germline V gene encodes CDR1 SGHDT and CDR2 YYEEEE. There are 17 residues in the CDR3. Unmatched junction bases numbered 5, after V lost 0 bases and J lost 0 bases. The CDR3 DNA follows: TGTGCCAGCAGCTTGGTTTCGGGGGGGAGCTCCTACAATGAGCAGTTCTTC. Protein: CASSLVSGGSSYNEQFF.

A few counts support this clonotype. The chain joins TRBV5-1 to TRBJ1-5; D may be TRBD1 (5 bases). The V gene's germline CDR1 is SGHRS and CDR2 YFSETQ. The CDR3 has 14 amino acids. The ends were cut back, 8 bases at V and 3 bases at J, with 15 bases in the middle. CDR3 region: CASNRDVHNQPQHF. The CDR3 DNA follows: TGCGCCAGTAATCGGGACGTACACAATCAGCCCCAGCATTTT.

The chain couples TRBV6-1 to TRBJ2-1; TRBD2 matches at 12 bases. CDR1 and CDR2 from the germline V gene are MNHNS and SASEGT. This CDR3 contains 17 residues. J lost 4 bases, V lost 5 bases, and 9 bases had no gene match. CDR3 in amino acids: CASSTSSGGAMYNEQFF. CDR3 bases: TGTGCCAGCAGTACCTCTAGCGGGGGGGCCATGTACAATGAGCAGTTCTTC.

The V call is TRBV6-1, the J call TRBJ2-7; weak D call: TRBD2 (5 bases). The V gene's germline CDR1 is MNHNS and CDR2 SASEGT. The CDR3 covers 14 residues. The V end was cut by 2 bases, the J end by 1 base, with 9 bases between. The CDR3 bases are TGTGCCAGCAGTGAACTACCGGGGTCCTACGAGCAGTACTTC. It translates to CASSELPGSYEQYF.

The sample holds a few counts of this clonotype. The V and J genes are TRBV10-3 and TRBJ1-2; a weak D match, TRBD1 (5 bases). V was shortened by 2 bases and J by 4 bases, with 11 bases between the two germline ends. The CDR3 covers 14 residues. Germline V lookup: CDR1 ENHRY, CDR2 SYGVKD. The CDR3 sequence: CAISEVGDLYGYTF. The CDR3 region has the DNA TGTGCCATCAGTGAGGTGGGGGACCTCTATGGCTACACCTTC.

The chain couples TRBV11-2 to TRBJ1-2, with 7 bases identical to TRBD1. Trimming took 4 bases from V and 1 from J; bases not matched to a gene: 9. Germline values: CDR1 SGHAT, CDR2 FQNNGV. The CDR3 has 16 residues. CDR3 in DNA: TGTGCCAGCAGCTCACCCCAGGGGGTATATAACTATGGCTACACCTTC. It specifies CASSSPQGVYNYGYTF.

The chain recombines TRBV12-3 or TRBV12-4 with TRBJ2-2; 8 bases map to TRBD2. CDR3 length equals 15 residues. The V gene end was trimmed by 5 bases and the J gene end by 7 bases; junction bases not matched to a gene: 9. The CDR3 is CASSPGGLISGELFF. CDR3 nucleotides: TGTGCCAGCAGTCCGGGGGGGTTGATTAGCGGGGAGCTGTTTTTT.

The chain recombines TRBV29-1 with TRBJ2-1; D tentatively reads TRBD1 or TRBD2 (5 bases each). The CDR3 runs to 12 residues. V was cut by 5 bases and J by 7 bases, with 12 bases left in between. Germline assignment: CDR1 SQVTM and CDR2 ANQGSEA. CDR3: CSVRPGRNEQFF. CDR3 nucleotide sequence: TGCAGCGTTCGGCCAGGGAGAAATGAGCAGTTCTTC.

The CDR3 region is CASSLFPDTQYF. The CDR3 DNA reads TGTGCCAGCAGCTTATTCCCAGATACGCAGTATTTT. The chain carries TRBV13 and TRBJ2-3; D gene uncertain. With 2 bases removed from V and 4 bases from J, the gap between germline ends came to 4 bases. This CDR3 region has 12 residues. The germline gives CDR1 PRHDT, CDR2 FYEKMQ (reference sequence).

This sequence joins TRBV20-1 and TRBJ2-1; 16 positions match TRBD2. Unmatched junction bases numbered 5, after V lost 5 bases and J lost 4 bases. The CDR3 is 16 amino acids. CDR1 and CDR2 (germline): DFQATT, SNEGSKA (reference sequence). CDR3 protein: CSALGLAGGRYNEQFF. The CDR3 bases are TGCAGTGCTTTGGGACTAGCGGGGGGGCGGTACAATGAGCAGTTCTTC.